Listed below are T cell receptor beta chains from one sample, sequenced in a study of hypomethylating agent response in myelodysplastic syndrome. TCRdb's copy holds only in-frame clones and misses some; the assay was immunoSEQ multiplex PCR. The table lists several thousand clones, more than 65% of them singletons. Sequencing was performed on bone marrow, taken before or after starting hypomethylating agent treatment for myelodysplastic syndrome (not recorded which). The receptors stem from a human donor with myelodysplastic syndrome. CDR3s include the opening cysteine and the closing phenylalanine or tryptophan. D genes are given only for firm matches. Clone sizes are given selectively: once, few, many, or a class where the clone is expanded.

TRBV11-2	TRBJ2-2	-	-	CASSLRVGSGELFF	TGTGCCAGCAGCTTAAGGGTGGGAAGCGGGGAGCTGTTTTTT
TRBV7-6	TRBJ1-5	-	-	CASSLLESSMTQHF	TGTGCCAGCAGCTTACTAGAATCTTCCATGACCCAGCATTTT
TRBV5-8	TRBJ1-2	-	-	CASSRLNNYGYTF	TGTGCCAGCAGCCGGCTAAATAACTATGGCTACACCTTC
TRBV7-8	TRBJ2-3	-	-	CASSSTRQTPSTDTQYF	TGTGCCAGCAGCTCGACTAGACAAACACCTAGCACAGATACGCAGTATTTT
TRBV25-1	TRBJ2-2	TRBD2	-	CASSSLGTSGSRELFF	TGTGCCAGCAGTAGCCTCGGGACTAGCGGGAGCCGGGAGCTGTTTTTT
TRBV7-9	TRBJ2-3	-	-	CASSSPQRGTDTQYF	TGTGCCAGCAGCTCGCCTCAGAGGGGGACAGATACGCAGTATTTT
TRBV14	TRBJ1-1	-	-	CASSQLGLTEAFF	TGTGCCAGCAGCCAACTTGGACTGACTGAAGCTTTCTTT
TRBV14	TRBJ1-6	-	few	CASSQGGRLNSPLHF	TGTGCCAGCAGCCAAGGGGGGAGGCTAAATTCACCCCTCCACTTT
TRBV18	TRBJ2-2	-	-	CASSPPQDQTGELFF	TGTGCCAGCTCACCACCGCAAGACCAAACCGGGGAGCTGTTTTTT
TRBV4-1	TRBJ2-7	-	-	CASSLGGGSTGPEQYF	TGTGCCAGCAGCCTAGGGGGGGGCTCGACAGGGCCCGAGCAGTACTTC
TRBV4-3	TRBJ2-2	-	-	CASSPRPNTGELFF	TGCGCCAGCAGCCCCCGCCCGAACACCGGGGAGCTGTTTTTT
TRBV7-9	TRBJ2-7	TRBD1	-	CASSPRTGNEQYF	TGTGCCAGCAGCCCCAGGACAGGGAACGAGCAGTACTTC
TRBV6-5	TRBJ2-3	-	-	CASTKDGTDTQYF	TGTGCCAGCACCAAGGACGGCACAGATACGCAGTATTTT
TRBV14	TRBJ2-3	TRBD1	-	CASSPYRGVGTDTQYF	TGTGCCAGCAGCCCTTACAGGGGCGTAGGCACAGATACGCAGTATTTT
TRBV19	TRBJ1-5	TRBD1	-	CASSAGGLGRNQPQHF	TGTGCCAGTAGTGCAGGGGGTTTAGGACGTAATCAGCCCCAGCATTTT
TRBV29-1	TRBJ2-3	-	-	CSGGGGSALAGVDTQYF	TGCAGCGGCGGAGGAGGTTCGGCGCTAGCCGGGGTAGATACGCAGTATTTT
TRBV14	TRBJ2-7	-	-	CASSLRVLYEQYF	TGTGCCAGCAGCCTCAGGGTACTCTACGAGCAGTACTTC
TRBV11-2	TRBJ2-1	TRBD1	-	CASSPTRTGQEEQFF	TGTGCCAGCAGCCCCACCAGGACTGGACAGGAGGAGCAGTTCTTC
TRBV6-5	TRBJ1-1	-	-	CASSYAARAFF	TGTGCCAGCAGTTACGCTGCCCGGGCTTTCTTT
TRBV28	TRBJ2-1	TRBD2	-	CASSLWLAGDNEQFF	TGTGCCAGCAGTTTGTGGCTAGCGGGAGACAATGAGCAGTTCTTC
TRBV15	TRBJ1-2	TRBD1	-	CATSRDYGTAYGYTF	TGTGCCACCAGCAGAGATTACGGGACAGCCTATGGCTACACCTTC
TRBV6-1	TRBJ2-7	-	-	CASSEAGGQGAYEQYF	TGTGCCAGCAGTGAAGCAGGGGGGCAGGGGGCCTACGAGCAGTACTTC
TRBV10-3	TRBJ1-5	-	-	CAISESPGVGKQHF	TGTGCCATCAGTGAGTCCCCAGGAGTGGGAAAGCAGCATTTT
TRBV5-6	TRBJ1-4	-	-	CASSSRRDLPRGEKLFF	TGTGCCAGCAGCTCGCGGAGGGATCTTCCGAGAGGCGAAAAACTGTTTTTT
TRBV19	TRBJ1-3	-	-	CASNGRYTSGNTIYF	TGTGCCAGTAACGGGAGGTACACCTCTGGAAACACCATATATTTT
TRBV19	TRBJ2-5	TRBD2	-	CASSLGGGQETQYF	TGTGCCAGTAGTCTGGGGGGGGGCCAAGAGACCCAGTACTTC
TRBV28	TRBJ2-2	-	once	CASNGQPNTGELFF	TGTGCCAGCAATGGACAGCCTAACACCGGGGAGCTGTTTTTT
TRBV7-1	TRBJ2-4	TRBD2	once	CASSASGDLLAKNIQYF	TGTGCCAGCTCGGCTAGCGGAGACCTCTTAGCCAAAAACATTCAGTACTTC
TRBV6-1	TRBJ1-2	-	-	CASSDRPGEAGYTF	TGTGCCAGCAGTGACCGCCCAGGGGAGGCTGGCTACACCTTC
TRBV6-4	TRBJ1-2	TRBD1	-	CASSERTGGNYGYTF	TGTGCCAGCAGTGAACGGACAGGGGGCAACTATGGCTACACCTTC
TRBV7-9	TRBJ1-2	TRBD1	-	CASSGTGAGGYTF	TGTGCCAGCAGCGGGACAGGGGCGGGCGGCTACACCTTC
TRBV28	TRBJ2-5	TRBD1	-	CASSLGGQGAGETQYF	TGTGCCAGCAGTTTAGGGGGACAGGGGGCCGGGGAGACCCAGTACTTC
TRBV9	TRBJ1-4	TRBD1	-	CASSPRRTGNEKLFF	TGTGCCAGCAGCCCCCGACGGACAGGGAATGAAAAACTGTTTTTT
TRBV13	TRBJ1-2	-	once	CASSLARGGGYTF	TGTGCCAGCAGCTTAGCAAGGGGAGGTGGCTACACCTTC
TRBV11-2	TRBJ1-1	-	-	CASSLDWRTEAFF	TGTGCCAGCAGCTTAGATTGGCGGACTGAAGCTTTCTTT
TRBV11-3	TRBJ2-1	TRBD2	-	CASSLSSASGDNEQFF	TGTGCCAGCAGCTTATCCTCGGCTAGCGGGGACAATGAGCAGTTCTTC
TRBV5-4	TRBJ2-1	TRBD2	-	CASSAGTRQFF	TGTGCCAGCAGTGCCGGGACTAGACAGTTCTTC
TRBV27	TRBJ2-7	-	-	CASSLVVGATYEQYF	TGTGCCAGCAGTTTAGTGGTTGGGGCTACCTACGAGCAGTACTTC
TRBV6-5	TRBJ1-5	-	-	CASSIRRERPQHF	TGTGCCAGCAGTATCAGGAGGGAGCGGCCCCAGCATTTT
TRBV5-1	TRBJ2-2	TRBD1	-	CASSFDRGQITGELFF	TGCGCCAGCAGCTTCGACAGGGGGCAGATCACCGGGGAGCTGTTTTTT
TRBV7-2	TRBJ2-7	TRBD2	-	CASSPNLAGRSYEQYF	TGTGCCAGCAGCCCAAATCTAGCGGGACGCTCCTACGAGCAGTACTTC
TRBV7-8	TRBJ1-1	-	-	CASSTQRDTEAFF	TGTGCCAGCAGCACCCAGCGGGACACTGAAGCTTTCTTT
TRBV27	TRBJ1-1	-	-	CASSSGRYGEAFF	TGTGCCAGCAGCTCAGGTCGGTACGGTGAAGCTTTCTTT
TRBV27	TRBJ2-7	TRBD1	-	CASSLYRGRGEQYF	TGTGCCAGCAGTTTGTACAGGGGGCGAGGCGAGCAGTACTTC
TRBV7-8	TRBJ2-2	-	-	CASSLGGPNTGELFF	TGTGCCAGCAGCTTAGGGGGGCCGAACACCGGGGAGCTGTTTTTT
TRBV5-1	TRBJ2-2	-	-	CASRQGGTGELFF	TGCGCCAGCCGGCAGGGGGGAACCGGGGAGCTGTTTTTT
TRBV14	TRBJ1-1	TRBD1	-	CASSQGSTGWNTEAFF	TGTGCCAGCAGCCAAGGGTCGACAGGGTGGAACACTGAAGCTTTCTTT
TRBV9	TRBJ2-3	TRBD2	-	CASSVGTSGTDTQYF	TGTGCCAGCAGCGTAGGGACTAGCGGCACAGATACGCAGTATTTT
TRBV28	TRBJ2-3	-	-	CASSPQQSGRGRDTQYF	TGTGCCAGCAGTCCCCAGCAAAGCGGGCGGGGCAGGGATACGCAGTATTTT
TRBV27	TRBJ1-2	-	-	CASQKGAGWGYTF	TGTGCCAGCCAAAAGGGCGCCGGCTGGGGCTACACCTTC
TRBV4-2	TRBJ1-2	-	few	CASSYDNYGYTF	TGTGCCAGCAGCTACGACAACTATGGCTACACCTTC
TRBV19	TRBJ2-3	-	-	CASSIFQNGDTQYF	TGTGCCAGTAGTATCTTTCAGAATGGGGATACGCAGTATTTT
TRBV11-3	TRBJ2-2	-	-	CASSSYYPGGVFRNTGELFF	TGTGCCAGCAGCTCATACTATCCAGGGGGGGTATTCAGAAACACCGGGGAGCTGTTTTTT
TRBV5-6	TRBJ1-5	TRBD1	-	CASSLATGGVGQPQHF	TGTGCCAGCAGCTTGGCTACAGGGGGTGTAGGCCAGCCCCAGCATTTT
TRBV30	TRBJ2-5	-	-	CAWSAQRQETQYF	TGTGCCTGGAGTGCTCAGCGGCAAGAGACCCAGTACTTC